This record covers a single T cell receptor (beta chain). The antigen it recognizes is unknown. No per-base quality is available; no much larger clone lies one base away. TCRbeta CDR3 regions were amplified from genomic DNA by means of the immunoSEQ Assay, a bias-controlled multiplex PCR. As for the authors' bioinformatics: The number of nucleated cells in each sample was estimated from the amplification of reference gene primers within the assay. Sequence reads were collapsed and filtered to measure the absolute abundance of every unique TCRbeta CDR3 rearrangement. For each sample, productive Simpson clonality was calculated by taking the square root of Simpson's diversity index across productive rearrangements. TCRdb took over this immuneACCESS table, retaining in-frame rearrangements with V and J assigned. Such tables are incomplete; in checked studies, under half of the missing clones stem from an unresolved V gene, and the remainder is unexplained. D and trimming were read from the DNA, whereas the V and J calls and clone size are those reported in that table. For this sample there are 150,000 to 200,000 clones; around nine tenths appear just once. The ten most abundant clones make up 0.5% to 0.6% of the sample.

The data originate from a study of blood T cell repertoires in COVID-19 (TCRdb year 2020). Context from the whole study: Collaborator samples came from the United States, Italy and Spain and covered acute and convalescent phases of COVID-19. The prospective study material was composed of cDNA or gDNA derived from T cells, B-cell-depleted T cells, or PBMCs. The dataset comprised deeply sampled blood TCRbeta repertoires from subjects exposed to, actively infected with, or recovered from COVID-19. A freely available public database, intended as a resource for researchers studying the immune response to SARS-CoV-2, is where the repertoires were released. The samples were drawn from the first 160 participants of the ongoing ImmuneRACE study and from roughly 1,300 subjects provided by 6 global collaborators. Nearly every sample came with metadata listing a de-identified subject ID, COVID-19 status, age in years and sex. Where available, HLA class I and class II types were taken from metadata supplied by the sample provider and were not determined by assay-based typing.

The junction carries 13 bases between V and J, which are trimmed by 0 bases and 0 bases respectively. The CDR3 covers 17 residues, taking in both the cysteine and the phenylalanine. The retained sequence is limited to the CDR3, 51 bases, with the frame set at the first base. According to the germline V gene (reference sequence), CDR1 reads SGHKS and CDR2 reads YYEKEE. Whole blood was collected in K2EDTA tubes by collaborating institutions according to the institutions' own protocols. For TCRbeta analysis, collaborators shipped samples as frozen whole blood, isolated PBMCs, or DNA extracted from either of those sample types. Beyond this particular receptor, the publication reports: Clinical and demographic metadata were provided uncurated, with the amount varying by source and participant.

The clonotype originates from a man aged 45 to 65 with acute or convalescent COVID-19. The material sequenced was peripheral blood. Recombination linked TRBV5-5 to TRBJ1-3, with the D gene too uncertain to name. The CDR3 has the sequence CASSLDNRRYSGNTIYF. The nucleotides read TGTGCCAGCAGCTTGGATAACAGACGCTACTCTGGAAACACCATATATTTT. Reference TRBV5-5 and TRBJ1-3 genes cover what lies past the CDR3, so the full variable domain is DAGVTQSPTHLIKTRGQQVTLRCSPISGHKSVSWYQQVLGQGPQFIFQYYEKEERGRGNFPDRFSARQFPNYSSELNVNALLLGDSALYLCASSLDNRRYSGNTIYFGEGSWLTVV.